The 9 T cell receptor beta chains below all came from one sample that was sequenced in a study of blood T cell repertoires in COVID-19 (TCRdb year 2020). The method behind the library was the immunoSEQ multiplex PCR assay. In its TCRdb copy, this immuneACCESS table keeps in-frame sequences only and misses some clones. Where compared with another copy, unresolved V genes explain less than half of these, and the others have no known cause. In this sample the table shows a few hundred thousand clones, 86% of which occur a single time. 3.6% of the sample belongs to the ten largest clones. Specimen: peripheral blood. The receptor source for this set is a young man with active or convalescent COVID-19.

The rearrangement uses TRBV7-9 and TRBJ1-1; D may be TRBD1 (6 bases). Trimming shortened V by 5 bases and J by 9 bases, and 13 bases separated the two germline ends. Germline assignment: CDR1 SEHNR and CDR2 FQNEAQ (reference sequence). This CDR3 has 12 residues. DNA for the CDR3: TGTGCCAGCAGCGAAGCAGGGGAGCAAGCTTTCTTT. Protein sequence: CASSEAGEQAFF.

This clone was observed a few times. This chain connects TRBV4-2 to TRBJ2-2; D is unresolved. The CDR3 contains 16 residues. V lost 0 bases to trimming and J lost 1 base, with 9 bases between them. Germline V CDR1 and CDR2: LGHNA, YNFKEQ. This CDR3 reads CASSQDSPMNTGELFF. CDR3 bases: TGTGCCAGCAGCCAAGATTCCCCCATGAACACCGGGGAGCTGTTTTTT.

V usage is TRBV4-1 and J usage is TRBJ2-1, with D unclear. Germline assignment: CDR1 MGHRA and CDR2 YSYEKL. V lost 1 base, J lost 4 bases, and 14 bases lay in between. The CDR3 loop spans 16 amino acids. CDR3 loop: CASSQVDLVTYNEQFF. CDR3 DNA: TGCGCCAGCAGCCAAGTAGACCTAGTTACGTACAATGAGCAGTTCTTC.

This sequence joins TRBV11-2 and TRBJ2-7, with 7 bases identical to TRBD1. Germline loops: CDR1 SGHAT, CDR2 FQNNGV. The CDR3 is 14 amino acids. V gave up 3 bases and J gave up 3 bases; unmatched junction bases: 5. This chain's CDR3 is CASSFTGTDYEQYF. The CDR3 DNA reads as TGTGCCAGCAGCTTCACCGGGACAGACTACGAGCAGTACTTC.

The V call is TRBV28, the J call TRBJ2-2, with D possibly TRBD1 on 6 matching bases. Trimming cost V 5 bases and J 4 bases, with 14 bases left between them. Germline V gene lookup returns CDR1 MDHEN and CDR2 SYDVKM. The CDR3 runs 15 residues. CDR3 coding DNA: TGTGCCAGCAGTCCACAGGGTATGGGCACCGGGGAGCTGTTTTTT. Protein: CASSPQGMGTGELFF.

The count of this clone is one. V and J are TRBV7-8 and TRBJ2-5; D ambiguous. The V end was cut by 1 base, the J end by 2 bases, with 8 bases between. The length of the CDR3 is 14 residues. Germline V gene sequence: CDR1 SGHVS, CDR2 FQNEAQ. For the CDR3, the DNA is TGTGCCAGCAGCTTAGACGTCACACAAGAGACCCAGTACTTC. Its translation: CASSLDVTQETQYF.

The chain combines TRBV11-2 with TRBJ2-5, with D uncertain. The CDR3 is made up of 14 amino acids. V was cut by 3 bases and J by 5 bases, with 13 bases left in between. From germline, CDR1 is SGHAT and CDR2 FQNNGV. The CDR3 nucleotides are TGTGCCAGCAGCTTTCCGCTAGACGGGGAGACCCAGTACTTC. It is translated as CASSFPLDGETQYF.

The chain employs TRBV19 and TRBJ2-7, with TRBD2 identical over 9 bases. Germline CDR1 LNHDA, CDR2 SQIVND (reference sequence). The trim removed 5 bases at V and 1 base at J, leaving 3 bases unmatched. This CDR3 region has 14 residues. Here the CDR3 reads CASSPSGISYEQYF. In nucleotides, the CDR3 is TGTGCCAGTAGTCCTAGCGGGATATCCTACGAGCAGTACTTC.

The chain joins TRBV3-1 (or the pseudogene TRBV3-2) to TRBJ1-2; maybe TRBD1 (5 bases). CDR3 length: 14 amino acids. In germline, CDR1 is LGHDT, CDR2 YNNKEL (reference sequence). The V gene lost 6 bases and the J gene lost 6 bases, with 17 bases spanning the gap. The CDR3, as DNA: TGTGCCAGCAGAATATCAGGGTCTCCACATGGCTACACCTTC. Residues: CASRISGSPHGYTF.